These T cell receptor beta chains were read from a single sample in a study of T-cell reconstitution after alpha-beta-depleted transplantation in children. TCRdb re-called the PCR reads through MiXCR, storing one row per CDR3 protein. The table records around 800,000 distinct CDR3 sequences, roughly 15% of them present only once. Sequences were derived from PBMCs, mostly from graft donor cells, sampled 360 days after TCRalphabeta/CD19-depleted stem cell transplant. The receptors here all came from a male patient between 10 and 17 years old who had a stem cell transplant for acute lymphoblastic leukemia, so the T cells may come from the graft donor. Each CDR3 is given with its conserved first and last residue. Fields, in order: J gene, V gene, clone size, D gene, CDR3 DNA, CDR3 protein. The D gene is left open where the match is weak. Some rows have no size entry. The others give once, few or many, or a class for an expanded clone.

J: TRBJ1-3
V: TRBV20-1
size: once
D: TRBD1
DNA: TGCTGTGCTAGAGCTGACAGGGCCCTCCTCTCTGGAAACACCATATATTTT
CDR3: CCARADRALLSGNTIYF

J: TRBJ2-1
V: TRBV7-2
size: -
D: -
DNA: TGTGCCAGCAGCTCCTACGCAAATGAGCAGTTCTTC
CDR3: CASSSYANEQFF

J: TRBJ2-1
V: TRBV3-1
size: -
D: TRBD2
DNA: TGTGCCACCTGCCGAGGACTAGCGGGAGTACTCTACAATGAGCAGTTCTTC
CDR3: CATCRGLAGVLYNEQFF

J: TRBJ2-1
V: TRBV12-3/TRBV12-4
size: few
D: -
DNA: TGTGCCAGCACCGAGGACTCCTACAAGCAAAGCTCCTACAATGAGCAGTTCTTC
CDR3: CASTEDSYKQSSYNEQFF

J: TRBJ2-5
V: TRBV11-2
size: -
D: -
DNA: TGTGCCAGCAGCTACGGGAGTTCAGAGACCCAGTACTTC
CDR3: CASSYGSSETQYF

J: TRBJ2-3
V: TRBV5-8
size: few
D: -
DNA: TGTGCCAGCCTTAACCCGTGGGATACGCAGTATTTT
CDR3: CASLNPWDTQYF

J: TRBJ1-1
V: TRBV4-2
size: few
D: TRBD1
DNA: TGTGCCAGCAGCCAGGAAGGGGGCCCGGGGATCACTGAAGCTTTCTTT
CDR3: CASSQEGGPGITEAFF

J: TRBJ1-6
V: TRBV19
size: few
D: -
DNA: TGTGCCAGTAGGTACGGGAATTCACCCCTCCACTTT
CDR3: CASRYGNSPLHF

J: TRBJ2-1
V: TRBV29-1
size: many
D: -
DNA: TGCAGCGTTGATGGCTCTTACAATGAGCAGTTCTTC
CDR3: CSVDGSYNEQFF

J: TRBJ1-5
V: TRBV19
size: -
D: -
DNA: TGTGCCAGTAGAACAGGGCTTAATCAGCCCCAGCATTTT
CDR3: CASRTGLNQPQHF

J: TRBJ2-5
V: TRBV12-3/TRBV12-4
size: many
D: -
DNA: TGTGCCAGCAGTCCACACCTTCTGGGACAAGAGACCCAGTACTTC
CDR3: CASSPHLLGQETQYF

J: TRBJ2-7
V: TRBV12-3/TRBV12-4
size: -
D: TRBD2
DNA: TGTGCCAGCAGTAGCGGGAGTGCCGCCTACGAGCAGTACTTC
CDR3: CASSSGSAAYEQYF

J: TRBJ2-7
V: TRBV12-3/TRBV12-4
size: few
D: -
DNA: TGTGCCAGCAGCAGGGGTACCCTCTCATACTACGAGCAGTACTTC
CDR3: CASSRGTLSYYEQYF

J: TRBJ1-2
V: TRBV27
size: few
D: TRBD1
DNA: TGTGCCAGCAGCATGGACAGGGCCAACTATGGCTACACCTTC
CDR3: CASSMDRANYGYTF

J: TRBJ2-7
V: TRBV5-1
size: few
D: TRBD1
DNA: TGCGCCAGTAACCGACGGGACAGCTACGAGCAGTACTTC
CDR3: CASNRRDSYEQYF

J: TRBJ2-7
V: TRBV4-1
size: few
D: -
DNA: TGCGCCAGCAGCCAAGATATTGTCTCCTACGAGCAGTACTTC
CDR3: CASSQDIVSYEQYF

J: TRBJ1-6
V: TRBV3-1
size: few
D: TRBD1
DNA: TGTGCCAGCAGCCTCCCGGACAGGGTCTCACCCCTCCACTTT
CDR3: CASSLPDRVSPLHF

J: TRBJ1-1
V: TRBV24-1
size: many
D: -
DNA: TGTGCCACCAGTGGATGGTATGTGGACACTGAAGCTTTCTTT
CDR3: CATSGWYVDTEAFF

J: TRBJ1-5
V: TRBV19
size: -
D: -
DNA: TGTGCCAGCGAGAAACAGGGACCAATTCCCAATCAGCCCCAGCATTTT
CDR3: CASEKQGPIPNQPQHF

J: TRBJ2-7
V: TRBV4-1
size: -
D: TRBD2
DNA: TGCGCCAGCAGACTAGCGGGAGATCCTCTCTACGAGCAGTACTTC
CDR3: CASRLAGDPLYEQYF

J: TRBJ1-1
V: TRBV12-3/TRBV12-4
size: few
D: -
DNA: TGTGCCAGCATCCATGGGATAGGCCTATCAGACGACACTGAAGCTTTCTTT
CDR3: CASIHGIGLSDDTEAFF

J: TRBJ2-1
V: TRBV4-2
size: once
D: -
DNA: TGTGCCAGGAGCCCCGGCCTCAGCTCCTACAATGAGCAGTTCTTC
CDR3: CARSPGLSSYNEQFF